The subject of this entry is one TCR beta chain. The clone's antigen remains unknown. No much larger clone exists at a distance of one base, and base qualities are not known. This sample was taken from a study of T cell responses to AZD1222 COVID-19 vaccine (dated by TCRdb to the early 2020s). Describing the broader study: TCR sequencing covered fewer than 250 trial participants: 200 to 220 given two doses of AZD1222 and some 25 given two doses of MenACWY control vaccine. Trial participants were enrolled by age into 18-55, 56-69 and 70-plus year subgroups, with roughly 150, 30 and 60 TCR-sequenced participants respectively.

The CDR3 contains 15 residues, cysteine and phenylalanine counted. The only DNA kept is the CDR3, 45 bases in frame from the first base. V loses 5 bases at its end and J loses 7 bases; junction bases beyond the gene matches: 10. CDR1 and CDR2, per the germline V gene (reference sequence), are LNHNV and YYDKDF. The CDR3 regions of human TCRbeta chains were subjected to immunosequencing. Under the source paper's analysis protocol: Repertoire TCRs were matched against a reference library of SARS-CoV-2-specific TCRs generated with the MIRA antigen-specificity platform. Breadth was defined as the fraction of unique TCRs that were SARS-CoV-2-associated, and depth was defined as the fraction of total T cells that were SARS-CoV-2-associated. Each spike-specific TCR was assigned to its reactive spike region and to a CD4 or CD8 class using the MIRA data. Log10-transformed breadth and depth values were compared by one-way ANOVA with Sidak's multiple comparisons tests. Here the immuneACCESS table is served through TCRdb, limited to in-frame sequences with V and J called. Missing clones are a known gap in these copies; in checked studies unresolved V genes cover under half, and the rest lacks a known reason. V, J and clone size are taken as reported in that table, and D and trimming were inferred from the DNA itself. The sample table records 97,000 or so clones; roughly nine tenths of these occur just once. The ten largest clones represent 6.5% to 8.5% of the sample.

The full study reports these points: Because no day 14 peak-response samples were available, repertoires were characterized only after the peak T cell response. Spike-specific TCR breadth and depth rose significantly after two AZD1222 doses compared with day 0 and with MenACWY recipients. In the small 56-69-year group, the increase in depth fell short of significance, most likely because of low power. Participants were mostly white British and included more females than males, and it was suggested by the authors that clonal diversity may have been underestimated. Epitopes outside the regions mutated in the B.1.351 and B.1.1.7 variants were reportedly recognized by nearly half of the unique spike-specific TCRs. Only five or six AZD1222 recipients were SARS-CoV-2 seropositive at baseline, limiting conclusions about previously exposed vaccinees. Vaccine-associated CD4 TCRs spanned the whole spike protein, with dominant responses in regions 160-218 and 743-854.

In light of the paper, this sample's time point label describes: about 28 days (+/-7) after the second vaccine dose. Because spike-specific TCR depth and breadth did not differ between the two schedules, AZD1222 recipients who got a second dose at roughly 4 weeks were pooled with those who got a second dose at roughly 12 weeks. Vaccinee samples came from UK trials COV001 and COV002, including a single-blind randomized controlled phase 2/3 trial of AZD1222 (ChAdOx1 nCoV-19) in healthy adults. For TCRbeta chain sequencing, PBMC samples from trial participants were taken at day 0 and at day 28 after the second dose.

The sample consisted of peripheral blood, taken 28 days after the second AZD1222 dose. The source is an adult who received the AZD1222 COVID-19 vaccine. The V and J genes are TRBV15 and TRBJ2-2; the junction holds 7 bases that match TRBD2. The base sequence is TGTGCCACCAGCCTTGGGCTAGCGGATGTCGGGGAGCTGTTTTTT. Its protein is CATSLGLADVGELFF.